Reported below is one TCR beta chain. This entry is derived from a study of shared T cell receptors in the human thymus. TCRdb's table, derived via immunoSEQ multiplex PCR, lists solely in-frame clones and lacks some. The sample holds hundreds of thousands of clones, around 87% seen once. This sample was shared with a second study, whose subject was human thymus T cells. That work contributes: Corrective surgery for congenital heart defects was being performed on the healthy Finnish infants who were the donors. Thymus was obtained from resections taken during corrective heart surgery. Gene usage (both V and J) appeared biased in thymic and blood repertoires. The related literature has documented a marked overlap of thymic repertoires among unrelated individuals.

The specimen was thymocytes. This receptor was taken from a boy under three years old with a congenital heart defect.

The CDR3 nucleotides are TGTGCTGCCAGAGCGGGACAGGGTGTCTGCGAGCAGTACTTC. This encodes CAARAGQGVCEQYF. The rearrangement joins TRBV10-3 to TRBJ2-7, with 9 bases fitting TRBD1. Germline lookup yields CDR1 ENHRY and CDR2 SYGVKD. This CDR3 has 14 amino acids.